This is a list of T cell receptor beta chains from one sample in a study of cytomegalovirus exposure and HLA in healthy donors. Method: immunoSEQ multiplex PCR; TCRdb's copy keeps in-frame clones and lacks some. The repertoire holds roughly 170,000 clones, with about 80% as singletons. Input material: PBMCs. Receptors were obtained from a woman under 30 in good health and CMV-seropositive. Each CDR3 is given with its conserved first and last residue. Each record gives: J gene, V gene, CDR3 length, D gene, clone size, CDR3 protein, CDR3 DNA. The D gene is left open where the match is weak. Part of the rows lack a size; the others show once, few, many or a class for expanded clones.

J gene: TRBJ1-5; V gene: TRBV6-1; CDR3 length: 14; D gene: TRBD1; clone size: -; CDR3 protein: CASSEGQALKAQHF; CDR3 DNA: TGTGCCAGCAGCGAAGGACAGGCACTAAAGGCCCAGCATTTT
J gene: TRBJ2-7; V gene: TRBV7-9; CDR3 length: 15; D gene: -; clone size: -; CDR3 protein: CASSLEVGRGYEQYF; CDR3 DNA: TGTGCCAGCAGCTTAGAAGTCGGCAGGGGCTACGAGCAGTACTTC
J gene: TRBJ1-2; V gene: TRBV6-5; CDR3 length: 13; D gene: -; clone size: -; CDR3 protein: CASTMSQGIRYTF; CDR3 DNA: TGTGCCAGCACCATGTCACAGGGCATCCGCTACACCTTC
J gene: TRBJ2-1; V gene: TRBV7-8; CDR3 length: 16; D gene: TRBD1; clone size: -; CDR3 protein: CASSLTQRGQNNEQFF; CDR3 DNA: TGTGCCAGCAGCCTGACTCAGAGGGGACAGAACAATGAGCAGTTCTTC
J gene: TRBJ1-3; V gene: TRBV5-4; CDR3 length: 15; D gene: -; clone size: -; CDR3 protein: CASSLWGLGGNTIYF; CDR3 DNA: TGTGCCAGCAGCTTGTGGGGGCTTGGTGGAAACACCATATATTTT
J gene: TRBJ1-1; V gene: TRBV18; CDR3 length: 15; D gene: -; clone size: -; CDR3 protein: CASSTSRTANTEAFF; CDR3 DNA: TGTGCCAGCTCAACTTCGAGGACAGCGAACACTGAAGCTTTCTTT
J gene: TRBJ1-2; V gene: TRBV11-2; CDR3 length: 16; D gene: TRBD1; clone size: -; CDR3 protein: CASSATTGVPNYGYTF; CDR3 DNA: TGTGCCAGCAGCGCCACGACAGGGGTGCCTAACTATGGCTACACCTTC
J gene: TRBJ2-7; V gene: TRBV6-1; CDR3 length: 15; D gene: -; clone size: -; CDR3 protein: CASSSWGTQGYEQYF; CDR3 DNA: TGTGCCAGCAGTTCCTGGGGGACACAAGGCTACGAGCAGTACTTC
J gene: TRBJ2-5; V gene: TRBV2; CDR3 length: 13; D gene: -; clone size: -; CDR3 protein: CASKPSAKETQYF; CDR3 DNA: TGTGCCAGCAAACCTAGCGCAAAAGAGACCCAGTACTTC
J gene: TRBJ2-3; V gene: TRBV2; CDR3 length: 14; D gene: -; clone size: -; CDR3 protein: CAILTVGPPDTQYF; CDR3 DNA: TGTGCCATCTTGACAGTCGGCCCCCCAGATACGCAGTATTTT
J gene: TRBJ2-3; V gene: TRBV7-2; CDR3 length: 15; D gene: -; clone size: -; CDR3 protein: CASSFNALAKDTQYF; CDR3 DNA: TGTGCCAGCAGCTTTAATGCGTTAGCAAAAGATACGCAGTATTTT
J gene: TRBJ1-1; V gene: TRBV6-5; CDR3 length: 14; D gene: TRBD1; clone size: -; CDR3 protein: CASSITGGGTEAFF; CDR3 DNA: TGTGCCAGCAGCATCACAGGGGGCGGCACTGAAGCTTTCTTT
J gene: TRBJ1-4; V gene: TRBV29-1; CDR3 length: 12; D gene: -; clone size: -; CDR3 protein: CSVAGTNEKLFF; CDR3 DNA: TGCAGCGTTGCAGGGACTAATGAAAAACTGTTTTTT
J gene: TRBJ2-2; V gene: TRBV10-1; CDR3 length: 14; D gene: TRBD1; clone size: -; CDR3 protein: CASRGTGSTGELFF; CDR3 DNA: TGCGCCAGCAGGGGGACAGGGTCCACCGGGGAGCTGTTTTTT
J gene: TRBJ2-7; V gene: TRBV5-5; CDR3 length: 16; D gene: -; clone size: -; CDR3 protein: CASSLVTDNPIGEQYF; CDR3 DNA: TGTGCCAGCAGCTTGGTTACCGACAACCCCATCGGCGAGCAGTACTTC
J gene: TRBJ1-2; V gene: TRBV7-2; CDR3 length: 14; D gene: -; clone size: -; CDR3 protein: CASSKAGESYGYTF; CDR3 DNA: TGTGCCAGCAGCAAGGCAGGGGAAAGTTATGGCTACACCTTC
J gene: TRBJ1-5; V gene: TRBV6-1; CDR3 length: 14; D gene: -; clone size: -; CDR3 protein: CASSNPVGGQPQHF; CDR3 DNA: TGTGCCAGCAGTAATCCGGTCGGGGGTCAGCCCCAGCATTTT
J gene: TRBJ2-5; V gene: TRBV5-1; CDR3 length: 15; D gene: -; clone size: -; CDR3 protein: CASSLVPGFQETQYF; CDR3 DNA: TGCGCCAGCAGCTTGGTTCCAGGGTTCCAAGAGACCCAGTACTTC
J gene: TRBJ1-4; V gene: TRBV5-6; CDR3 length: 14; D gene: -; clone size: -; CDR3 protein: CASSLWSEYEKLFF; CDR3 DNA: TGTGCCAGCAGCTTATGGTCTGAGTATGAAAAACTGTTTTTT
J gene: TRBJ1-5; V gene: TRBV15; CDR3 length: 17; D gene: -; clone size: few; CDR3 protein: CATSREAGTASNQPQHF; CDR3 DNA: TGTGCCACCAGCAGAGAGGCGGGGACGGCTAGCAATCAGCCCCAGCATTTT
J gene: TRBJ2-7; V gene: TRBV7-2; CDR3 length: 15; D gene: TRBD2; clone size: -; CDR3 protein: CASSDRLAGAYEQYF; CDR3 DNA: TGTGCCAGCAGCGACCGACTAGCGGGGGCCTACGAGCAGTACTTC
J gene: TRBJ1-1; V gene: TRBV7-8; CDR3 length: 19; D gene: -; clone size: -; CDR3 protein: CASSARPVQTGVRDTEAFF; CDR3 DNA: TGTGCCAGCAGCGCCCGCCCGGTTCAGACAGGCGTCAGGGACACTGAAGCTTTCTTT
J gene: TRBJ1-5; V gene: TRBV13; CDR3 length: 16; D gene: TRBD1; clone size: -; CDR3 protein: CASSAAGTELNQPQHF; CDR3 DNA: TGTGCCAGCAGCGCCGCCGGGACAGAGCTCAATCAGCCCCAGCATTTT
J gene: TRBJ2-1; V gene: TRBV4-2; CDR3 length: 17; D gene: TRBD2; clone size: -; CDR3 protein: CASSQDGTSGVLDEQFF; CDR3 DNA: TGTGCCAGCAGCCAAGATGGGACTAGCGGGGTCCTCGATGAGCAGTTCTTC
J gene: TRBJ1-6; V gene: TRBV10-2; CDR3 length: 12; D gene: -; clone size: few; CDR3 protein: CASMGGNSPLHF; CDR3 DNA: TGCGCCAGCATGGGAGGGAATTCACCCCTCCACTTT